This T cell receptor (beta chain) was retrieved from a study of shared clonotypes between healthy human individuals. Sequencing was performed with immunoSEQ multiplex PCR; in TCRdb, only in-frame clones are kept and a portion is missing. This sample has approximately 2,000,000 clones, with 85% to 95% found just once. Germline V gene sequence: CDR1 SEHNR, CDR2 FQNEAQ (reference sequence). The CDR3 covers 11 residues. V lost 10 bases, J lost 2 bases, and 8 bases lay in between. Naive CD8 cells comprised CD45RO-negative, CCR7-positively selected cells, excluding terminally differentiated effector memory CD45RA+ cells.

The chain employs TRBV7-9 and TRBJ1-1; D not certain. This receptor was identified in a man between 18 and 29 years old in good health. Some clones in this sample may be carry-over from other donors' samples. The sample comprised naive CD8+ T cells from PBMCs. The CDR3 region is CATGPNTEAFF. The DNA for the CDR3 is TGTGCCACTGGGCCCAACACTGAAGCTTTCTTT.